A selection of T cell receptor beta chains follows, all from one sample in a study of T-cell memory formation after mild COVID-19. Using its own MiXCR run on the 5' RACE reads, TCRdb lists one record per CDR3 protein. The sample holds roughly 240,000 distinct CDR3 sequences, 15% seen once. The sample comprised PBMCs or a T cell subset sorted from them (not recorded which). The receptors here all came from an adult woman who had mild COVID-19 (a few samples of this study predate the infection). Cell type and time point are not known. The CDR3 runs from the conserved cysteine through the conserved F or W. A D gene is named only where the DNA matches it firmly. Only some rows state a clone size, as once, few, many or a class for expanded clones.

J gene,D gene,V gene,clone size,CDR3 protein,CDR3 DNA
TRBJ2-7,TRBD2,TRBV18,.,CASSQTSGSGYEQYF,TGTGCCAGCTCACAGACTAGCGGGAGTGGGTACGAGCAGTACTTC
TRBJ1-4,.,TRBV7-9,many,CASSARLTTNEKLFF,TGTGCCAGCAGCGCGCGACTCACAACTAATGAAAAACTGTTTTTT
TRBJ1-4,TRBD1,TRBV25-1,.,CASALRTGLNEKLFF,TGTGCCAGCGCGCTCCGGACAGGGCTTAATGAAAAACTGTTTTTT
TRBJ2-3,.,TRBV12-5,.,CASGIDSYTQYF,TGTGCTAGTGGTATAGACTCTTATACGCAGTATTTT
TRBJ2-2,.,TRBV18,many,CASSPPLNTGELFF,TGTGCCAGCTCACCACCACTTAACACCGGGGAGCTGTTTTTT
TRBJ2-3,TRBD2,TRBV9,few,CASSVGTGGPADTQYF,TGTGCCAGCAGCGTGGGGACGGGGGGGCCAGCAGATACGCAGTATTTT
TRBJ1-3,.,TRBV20-1,.,CSARDLMAGSSGNTIYF,TGCAGTGCTAGAGATCTTATGGCAGGTAGCTCTGGAAACACCATATATTTT
TRBJ2-5,TRBD1,TRBV2,.,CASSKDRGTQYF,TGTGCCAGCAGTAAAGACAGGGGGACCCAGTACTTC
TRBJ2-1,.,TRBV4-2,many,CASSQEVSSYNEQFF,TGTGCCAGCAGCCAAGAGGTTAGCTCCTACAATGAGCAGTTCTTC
TRBJ2-1,TRBD2,TRBV7-3,many,CASSLRGDYNEQFF,TGTGCCAGCAGCTTACGGGGGGACTACAATGAGCAGTTCTTC
TRBJ2-7,.,TRBV20-1,few,CSADPQGSYEQYF,TGCAGTGCTGACCCTCAGGGTTCCTACGAGCAGTACTTC
TRBJ2-1,.,TRBV27,few,CASSSPGGSHNEQFF,TGTGCCAGCAGCTCGCCTGGGGGTTCTCACAATGAGCAGTTCTTC
TRBJ1-1,TRBD1,TRBV6-5,many,CASRYDRGSEAFF,TGTGCCAGCAGATACGACAGGGGGTCTGAAGCTTTCTTT
TRBJ1-3,TRBD1,TRBV19,.,CASSMRTGTSGNTIYF,TGTGCCAGTAGTATGAGGACAGGGACCTCTGGAAACACCATATATTTT
TRBJ2-3,TRBD2,TRBV3-1,.,CASSPRTSGNTDTQYF,TGTGCCAGCAGCCCTCGGACTAGCGGAAATACAGATACGCAGTATTTT
TRBJ2-5,TRBD2,TRBV9,few,CASSVSERGGQETQYF,TGTGCCAGCAGCGTATCCGAGCGGGGGGGCCAAGAGACCCAGTACTTC
TRBJ1-4,.,TRBV19,.,CASSIMRGPNEKLFF,TGTGCCAGTAGTATAATGAGGGGTCCTAATGAAAAACTGTTTTTT
TRBJ2-5,TRBD1,TRBV7-2,.,CASSSQYRGGETQYF,TGTGCCAGCAGCTCCCAATACAGGGGTGGGGAGACCCAGTACTTC
TRBJ2-2,TRBD2,TRBV30,few,CAWNGLAGDANTGELFF,TGTGCCTGGAACGGACTAGCGGGGGACGCGAACACCGGGGAGCTGTTTTTT
TRBJ1-5,.,TRBV12-3/TRBV12-4,few,CASSLRRLIETQHF,TGTGCCAGCAGTTTACGCAGGTTAATCGAGACCCAGCATTTT
TRBJ2-7,.,TRBV5-4,.,CASSLESGVYEQYF,TGTGCCAGCAGCTTGGAGTCGGGAGTCTACGAGCAGTACTTC
TRBJ2-3,.,TRBV12-3/TRBV12-4,few,CASNERDTDTQYF,TGTGCCAGTAACGAAAGGGACACAGATACGCAGTATTTT
TRBJ2-1,TRBD2,TRBV5-6,few,CASRGTSEYNEQFF,TGTGCCAGCAGGGGGACTAGCGAATACAATGAGCAGTTCTTC
TRBJ2-5,.,TRBV27,.,CASSYTGFLETQYF,TGTGCCAGCAGCTATACAGGGTTCTTGGAGACCCAGTACTTC
TRBJ1-1,TRBD1,TRBV12-3/TRBV12-4,.,CASRNRDRGQMAEAFF,TGTGCCAGCAGAAACCGGGACAGGGGGCAAATGGCTGAAGCTTTCTTT
TRBJ2-1,.,TRBV6-2/TRBV6-3,.,CASSARGDLSNEQFF,TGTGCCAGCAGCGCGAGGGGGGACCTAAGCAATGAGCAGTTCTTC
TRBJ1-1,TRBD1,TRBV7-8,.,CASSLVTGANTEAFF,TGTGCCAGCAGCTTAGTTACAGGGGCGAACACTGAAGCTTTCTTT
TRBJ2-1,TRBD2,TRBV20-1,few,CSARELQRPSGTSGSYNEQFF,TGCAGTGCTAGAGAACTCCAACGGCCGTCCGGGACTAGCGGCTCCTACAATGAGCAGTTCTTC
TRBJ1-2,.,TRBV4-1,.,CASSHADSPYGYTF,TGCGCCAGCAGCCATGCCGACAGCCCCTATGGCTACACCTTC
TRBJ1-4,.,TRBV6-2/TRBV6-3,.,CASSYMSGSNEKLFF,TGTGCCAGCAGTTACATGTCGGGATCTAATGAAAAACTGTTTTTT
TRBJ2-2,.,TRBV9,.,CASRAGRFTGELFF,TGTGCCAGCAGAGCTGGGCGGTTCACCGGGGAGCTGTTTTTT
TRBJ2-5,.,TRBV7-2,few,CASSGWSRETQYF,TGTGCCAGCTCCGGGTGGTCCCGGGAGACCCAGTACTTC
TRBJ2-1,TRBD2,TRBV19,many,CASSIPAGGYNEQFF,TGTGCCAGTAGTATCCCCGCGGGGGGATACAATGAGCAGTTCTTC
TRBJ1-1,.,TRBV29-1,many,CSVARQGNTEAFF,TGCAGCGTCGCTAGGCAGGGGAACACTGAAGCTTTCTTT
TRBJ1-5,.,TRBV20-1,.,CSAYSDGVYSNQPQHF,TGCAGTGCCTACTCGGACGGTGTATATAGCAATCAGCCCCAGCATTTT
TRBJ2-3,TRBD2,TRBV20-1,.,CSARDRLAVFTDTQYF,TGCAGTGCTAGAGATAGGCTAGCGGTCTTCACAGATACGCAGTATTTT
TRBJ2-5,TRBD2,TRBV2,.,CASSDWLAGGGETQYF,TGTGCCAGCAGTGATTGGCTAGCGGGAGGTGGAGAGACCCAGTACTTC
TRBJ2-7,.,TRBV4-1,few,CASSQEIISYEQYF,TGCGCCAGCAGCCAAGAGATCATCTCCTACGAGCAGTACTTC
TRBJ2-2,.,TRBV20-1,few,CSARDWSGPNTGELFF,TGCAGTGCTAGAGATTGGAGCGGTCCGAACACCGGGGAGCTGTTTTTT
TRBJ2-4,.,TRBV28,few,CASSRHGLNSGRNIQYF,TGTGCCAGCAGCCGTCATGGCTTGAACTCTGGGAGAAACATTCAGTACTTC
TRBJ2-7,.,TRBV5-1,few,CASTQAGHNIKMEQYF,TGCGCCAGCACCCAGGCGGGCCACAACATCAAGATGGAGCAGTACTTC
TRBJ2-5,.,TRBV12-3/TRBV12-4,few,CASSLGNRVSETQYF,TGTGCCAGCAGTTTAGGTAACAGGGTATCGGAGACCCAGTACTTC
TRBJ2-2,.,TRBV9,few,CASSAPPGMGNGELFF,TGTGCCAGCAGCGCCCCGCCAGGGATGGGTAACGGGGAGCTGTTTTTT
TRBJ2-4,.,TRBV12-3/TRBV12-4,.,CASSPAGEAKNIQYF,TGTGCCAGCAGCCCGGCAGGCGAAGCCAAAAACATTCAGTACTTC
TRBJ2-5,.,TRBV27,.,CASSPRSYGQETQYF,TGTGCCAGCAGTCCCCGGAGTTATGGGCAGGAGACCCAGTACTTC
TRBJ2-1,TRBD2,TRBV7-3,few,CASSSTGTSGLYNEQFF,TGTGCCAGCAGTTCAACGGGAACTAGCGGACTCTACAATGAGCAGTTCTTC
TRBJ2-1,.,TRBV12-3/TRBV12-4,few,CASSFLARANEQFF,TGTGCCAGCAGTTTCCTGGCCAGGGCCAATGAGCAGTTCTTC
TRBJ1-2,TRBD1,TRBV5-1,.,CASSLEGAKDGYTF,TGCGCCAGCAGCTTGGAGGGGGCGAAAGATGGCTACACCTTC
TRBJ2-7,TRBD1,TRBV5-1,.,CASSLWFGTGGYEQYF,TGCGCCAGCAGCTTGTGGTTTGGGACAGGGGGATACGAGCAGTACTTC
TRBJ1-3,.,TRBV4-3,few,CASSQTHGYGNTIYF,TGCGCCAGCAGCCAAACCCATGGGTACGGAAACACCATATATTTT
TRBJ2-5,.,TRBV20-1,few,CSARDTGGWGQETQYF,TGCAGTGCTAGAGATACTGGGGGATGGGGCCAAGAGACCCAGTACTTC
TRBJ1-1,TRBD1,TRBV7-9,few,CASTLRDRVDTEAFF,TGTGCCAGCACCTTGAGGGACAGGGTTGACACTGAAGCTTTCTTT
TRBJ2-3,.,TRBV7-9,few,CASSLGTATDTQYF,TGTGCCAGCAGCTTAGGGACAGCGACAGATACGCAGTATTTT
TRBJ1-1,.,TRBV29-1,few,CSVGNVLGSTEAFF,TGCAGCGTAGGAAACGTCCTGGGGAGCACTGAAGCTTTCTTT
TRBJ2-5,.,TRBV27,few,CASSGRTMSVETQYF,TGTGCCAGCAGCGGACGGACTATGTCTGTTGAGACCCAGTACTTC
TRBJ1-2,TRBD1,TRBV10-3,.,CAISSDRPEGYTF,TGTGCCATCAGCTCGGACAGGCCGGAAGGCTACACCTTC
TRBJ1-3,.,TRBV3-1,.,CASSRGAGGNTIYF,TGTGCCAGCAGCCGCGGGGCTGGTGGAAACACCATATATTTT
TRBJ2-7,TRBD1,TRBV20-1,.,CSARQGARYEQYF,TGCAGTGCGCGACAGGGGGCTAGATACGAGCAGTACTTC